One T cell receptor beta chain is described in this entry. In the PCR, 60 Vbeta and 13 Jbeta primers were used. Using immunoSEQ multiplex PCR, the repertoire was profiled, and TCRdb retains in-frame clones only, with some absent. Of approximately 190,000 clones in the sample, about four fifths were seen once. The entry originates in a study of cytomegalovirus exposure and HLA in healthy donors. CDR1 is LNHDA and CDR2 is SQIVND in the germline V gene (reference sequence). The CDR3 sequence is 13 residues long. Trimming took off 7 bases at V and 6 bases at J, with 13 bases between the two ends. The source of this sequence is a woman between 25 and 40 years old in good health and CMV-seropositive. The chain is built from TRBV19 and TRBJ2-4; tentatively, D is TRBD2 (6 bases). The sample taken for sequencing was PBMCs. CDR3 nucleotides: TGTGCCAGTATAGGTAGGGGAGGAAACATTCAGTACTTC. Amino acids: CASIGRGGNIQYF.